The 10 T cell receptor beta chains below were found in one sample sequenced in a study of breast tumors, draining lymph nodes, adjacent tissues. Samples came from axillary lymph nodes draining the breast cancer. TCRdb re-called the multiplex PCR reads through MiXCR, storing one row per CDR3 protein. Of 150,000 to 200,000 distinct CDR3 sequences in the sample, about 33% were seen once. Sequenced material: axillary lymph node tissue. All receptors come from a female donor with breast cancer. Some clones in this sample may be carry-over from other donors' samples.

There are many counts of this clonotype. V gene TRBV4-3 combines with J gene TRBJ2-1; perhaps TRBD2 as D (5 bases). The CDR3 spans 15 residues. The germline V gene encodes CDR1 LGHNA and CDR2 YSLEER. Trimming took 4 bases from V and 3 from J, leaving 13 bases between them. For the CDR3, the DNA is TGCGCCAGCAGCCCCGACTATACGCGCTACAATGAGCAGTTCTTC. Encoded protein: CASSPDYTRYNEQFF.

This clonotype was seen more than once but under ten times. This chain joins TRBV28 and TRBJ2-5, with D perhaps matching TRBD2 (5 bases). Trimming took off 9 bases at V and 4 bases at J, with 24 bases between the two ends. This CDR3 is 16 amino acids long. CDR1 is MDHEN, CDR2 SYDVKM, per germline. The CDR3: CASNLGSWMDSETQYF. Written as DNA, the CDR3 is TGTGCCAGTAATTTAGGGAGTTGGATGGATTCAGAGACCCAGTACTTC.

This clonotype came up many times. The J gene is TRBJ2-2, the V gene TRBV9; 7 bases line up with TRBD1. Germline CDR1 SGDLS, CDR2 YYNGEE. With 3 bases clipped from V and 5 bases from J, the junction kept 1 base outside the gene matches. The CDR3 runs 13 residues. CDR3 protein: CASSGQGTGELFF. The CDR3 region has the DNA TGTGCCAGCAGCGGACAGGGTACCGGGGAGCTGTTTTTT.

Many counts were recorded for this clonotype. The J gene is TRBJ1-2, the V gene TRBV18, with D unresolved. The CDR3 spans 14 residues. V was pared by 3 bases and J by 7 bases, with 15 bases between. Germline V gene sequence: CDR1 KGHSH, CDR2 LQKENI. CDR3 residues: CASSPPQGGSGYTF. The CDR3 nucleotides are TGTGCCAGCTCACCCCCCCAAGGCGGGTCTGGCTACACCTTC.

This clonotype has at least ten counts. The chain uses TRBV6-5 and TRBJ2-1; 8 bases line up with TRBD2. This CDR3 has 15 amino acids. CDR1 is MNHEY, CDR2 SVGAGI, per germline. V shed 2 bases, J shed 8 bases, and the junction held 8 bases outside the gene matches. CDR3 region: CASSYQAGGGYEQFF. The CDR3 DNA reads TGTGCCAGCAGTTACCAGGCGGGGGGCGGGTATGAGCAGTTCTTC.

The table lists this clonotype with many counts. The genes are TRBV4-1 and TRBJ1-3; a weak D match, TRBD1 (5 bases). The V and J ends lost 0 bases and 3 bases respectively, with 9 bases between them. From germline, CDR1 is MGHRA and CDR2 YSYEKL. The CDR3 sequence is 15 residues long. The CDR3 sequence is CASSQESGGGNTIYF. DNA for the CDR3: TGCGCCAGCAGCCAAGAATCGGGGGGTGGAAACACCATATATTTT.

The sample holds a few counts of this clonotype. The chain combines TRBV7-8 with TRBJ2-1; 8 bases align to TRBD2. The V gene's germline CDR1 is SGHVS and CDR2 FQNEAQ. The trim removed 7 bases at V and 9 bases at J, leaving 20 bases unmatched. The CDR3 has 17 residues. The CDR3 DNA reads TGTGCCAGCAACCGATCGGGGGGTAGCGGGGAGGGCGGTGAGCAGTTCTTC. It encodes CASNRSGGSGEGGEQFF.

This clonotype occurred once. Sequence at one end of the junction differs from germline and may be a read error. V gene TRBV7-9 combines with J gene TRBJ1-4; maybe TRBD1 (5 bases). CDR1 and CDR2 (germline): SEHNR, FQNEAQ (reference sequence). CDR3 length: 13 amino acids. The CDR3 is CASTGATNEKLVF. The CDR3, as DNA: TGTGCCAGCACCGGGGCAACTAATGAAAAACTGGTTTTT. The variable domain in full, with the rest retrieved from reference TRBV7-9 and TRBJ1-4, is DTGVSQNPRHKITKRGQNVTFRCDPISEHNRLYWYRQTLGQGPEFLTYFQNEAQLEKSRLLSDRFSAERPKGSFSTLEIQRTEQGDSAMYLCASTGATNEKLVFGSGTQLSVL.

The chain couples TRBV19 to TRBJ1-1, with TRBD1 matching over 9 bases. The CDR3 runs to 15 residues. V gave up 6 bases and J gave up 1 base; unmatched junction bases: 6. Germline V lookup: CDR1 LNHDA, CDR2 SQIVND (reference sequence). This CDR3 reads CASRFGTGRNTEAFF. CDR3 DNA: TGTGCCAGTAGATTCGGGACAGGGCGGAACACTGAAGCTTTCTTT.

This clonotype has ten or more counts. V is TRBV9 and J is TRBJ2-5; 8 nucleotides line up with TRBD2. The CDR3 runs to 15 residues. Trimming cost V 0 bases and J 5 bases; bases outside gene matches: 6. CDR1 and CDR2 from the germline V gene are SGDLS and YYNGEE. DNA of the CDR3: TGTGCCAGCAGCGTAGCGGGAGGGCCCGCGGAGACCCAGTACTTC. Amino acid sequence: CASSVAGGPAETQYF.